The 25 T cell receptor beta chains below come from one sample, sequenced in a study of blood T cell repertoires in COVID-19. The protocol was immunoSEQ multiplex PCR, while the TCRdb copy is restricted to in-frame clones and leaves out a portion. The sample holds a few hundred thousand clones, about 80% seen once. The specimen was PBMCs or T cells enriched from blood (not recorded which). These receptors were collected from a man in his forties or fifties who had recovered from COVID-19.

CDR3 bases: TGTGCCAGCAGTCTTTGGACGGGACTAGCGGGACCTAACACCGGGGAGCTGTTTTTT. It specifies CASSLWTGLAGPNTGELFF. The rearrangement uses TRBV7-8 and TRBJ2-2, with 13 bases identical to TRBD2. Trimming removed 6 bases from V and 2 bases from J; junction bases left unmatched: 12. Germline CDR1 SGHVS, CDR2 FQNEAQ. CDR3 size: 19 residues.

The rearrangement links TRBV19 to TRBJ2-1; possible D gene TRBD2, 5 bases. Trimming left V 7 bases short and J 3 bases short, with 16 bases between. In germline, CDR1 is LNHDA, CDR2 SQIVND (reference sequence). The CDR3 length is 15 residues. The chain's CDR3 is CASTKRGEFYNEQFF. The CDR3 DNA reads TGTGCCAGTACAAAACGGGGAGAATTCTACAATGAGCAGTTCTTC.

This chain connects TRBV5-1 to TRBJ2-2; TRBD2 aligns across 7 bases. The ends lost 6 bases at V and 7 bases at J; junction bases unmatched: 9. This CDR3 region has 14 residues. Germline values: CDR1 SGHRS, CDR2 YFSETQ. As DNA, the CDR3 is TGCGCCAGCACCCTCTCGGGAGGTGGCGGGGAGCTGTTTTTT. Translated: CASTLSGGGGELFF.

CDR3 amino acids: CASWSYRSGYGYTF. The CDR3 bases are TGTGCCAGCTGGTCTTACCGATCCGGCTATGGCTACACCTTC. This chain links TRBV6-5 with TRBJ1-2; D unclear. Germline assignment: CDR1 MNHEY and CDR2 SVGAGI. The ends were cut back, 8 bases at V and 4 bases at J, with 17 bases in the middle. This CDR3 is built from 14 residues.

The gene calls are TRBV5-4 and TRBJ1-1; D might be TRBD1 (6 bases). The CDR3 is 14 residues long. Between the trimmed V and J ends, which lost 4 bases and 10 bases, there was a span of 20 bases. Germline CDR1 reads SGHNT; CDR2 reads YYREEE (reference sequence). The CDR3 reads CASSLKGRGGRAFF. The CDR3 coding sequence is TGTGCCAGCAGCCTAAAGGGGAGGGGGGGAAGAGCTTTCTTT.

V usage is TRBV7-8 and J usage is TRBJ2-6; TRBD1 matches at 8 bases. The CDR3 is 16 residues long. The V gene's germline CDR1 is SGHVS and CDR2 FQNEAQ. The J segment lost 2 bases and the V segment lost 5 bases, leaving 5 bases of the junction unmatched. CDR3 protein: CASSGRTGTGANVLTF. The CDR3 DNA is TGTGCCAGCAGCGGGAGGACAGGGACTGGGGCCAACGTCCTGACTTTC.

The table lists this clone with a count of one. V is TRBV27 and J is TRBJ1-1; 8 bases are a match to TRBD1. This CDR3 region has 16 residues. J gave up 3 bases and V 8 bases, and 14 bases lay outside the gene matches. The germline CDR1 and CDR2 sequences are MNHEY and SMNVEV (reference sequence). The CDR3 spells CASRTLGRGLYTEAFF. CDR3 in DNA: TGTGCCAGCCGAACCCTGGGCAGGGGGCTTTACACTGAAGCTTTCTTT.

Ten or more counts support this clone. The rearrangement links TRBV29-1 to TRBJ1-1, with TRBD1 identical over 9 bases. Looked up from germline, CDR1 is SQVTM and CDR2 is ANQGSEA. The CDR3 is made up of 13 amino acids. V shed 6 bases and J 3 bases; nucleotides not matched to a gene: 5. CDR3 nucleotide sequence: TGCAGCGTAGTACAGGGGGCGGACACTGAAGCTTTCTTT. It yields the protein CSVVQGADTEAFF.

V and J are TRBV21-1 and TRBJ2-7; the table's D gene call, TRBD2, was not cross checked with the DNA. TRBV21-1 represents a pseudogene. This CDR3 spans 18 amino acids. CDR3 loop: CASSRYSTGTSGIYEQYF. The CDR3 nucleotides are TGTGCCAGCAGCAGATATTCCACCGGGACTAGCGGAATTTACGAGCAGTACTTC.

The rearrangement joins TRBV6-5 to TRBJ1-2; D gene ambiguous. This CDR3 contains 13 residues. V lost 8 bases and J 4 bases, leaving 14 bases between the germline ends. CDR1 is MNHEY, CDR2 SVGAGI, per germline. This chain's CDR3 is CASSDPGIYGYTF. As DNA, the CDR3 is TGTGCCAGCTCTGACCCGGGAATCTATGGCTACACCTTC.

The CDR3 spells CASSLGTSGALKAFF. CDR3 sequence (DNA): TGTGCCAGCAGCTTAGGGACTAGCGGGGCCCTGAAGGCGTTCTTC. The genes are TRBV11-3 and TRBJ2-1; 12 bases line up with TRBD2. V lost 1 base to trimming and J lost 15 bases; unmatched junction nucleotides: 10. The germline V gene has CDR1 SGHNT and CDR2 YENEEA. The CDR3 length is 15 residues.

The rearrangement joins TRBV5-1 to TRBJ1-1; 7 positions match TRBD1. CDR1 is SGHRS and CDR2 is YFSETQ in the germline V gene. This CDR3 has 15 amino acids. V was clipped by 0 bases and J by 3 bases; unmatched bases: 5. CDR3 sequence: CASSLGYRGHTEAFF. The CDR3 DNA reads as TGCGCCAGCAGCTTGGGCTACAGGGGCCACACTGAAGCTTTCTTT.

The V call is TRBV19, the J call TRBJ2-1; the match to TRBD1 covers 8 bases. Germline V gene sequence: CDR1 LNHDA, CDR2 SQIVND (reference sequence). The CDR3 runs 15 residues. V was clipped by 7 bases and J by 0 bases; unmatched bases: 5. This CDR3 reads CASKTTGGSYNEQFF. The CDR3 nucleotides read TGTGCCAGTAAAACCACAGGGGGCTCCTACAATGAGCAGTTCTTC. Drawing the rest from reference TRBV19 and TRBJ2-1, the complete variable domain is DGGITQSPKYLFRKEGQNVTLSCEQNLNHDAMYWYRQDPGQGLRLIYYSQIVNDFQKGDIAEGYSVSREKKESFPLTVTSAQKNPTAFYLCASKTTGGSYNEQFFGPGTRLTVL.

The J gene is TRBJ1-2, the V gene TRBV5-1; 8 nucleotides line up with TRBD1. The CDR3 sequence is 14 residues long. The V gene's germline CDR1 is SGHRS and CDR2 YFSETQ. With 2 bases clipped from V and 2 bases from J, the junction kept 2 bases outside the gene matches. DNA of the CDR3: TGCGCCAGCAGCTTCCGGGACAGGAACTATGGCTACACCTTC. This gives the protein CASSFRDRNYGYTF.

This chain joins TRBV5-4 and TRBJ2-3; 11 bases align to TRBD2. Trimming removed 2 bases from V and 3 bases from J; junction bases left unmatched: 2. CDR3 size: 15 residues. CDR1 and CDR2 (germline): SGHNT, YYREEE (reference sequence). CDR3 protein: CASSLLAGATDTQYF. CDR3 in DNA: TGTGCCAGCAGCTTACTAGCGGGGGCGACAGATACGCAGTATTTT.

This chain uses TRBV5-1 with TRBJ2-6; no firm D call. This CDR3 has 15 amino acids. V was cut by 1 base and J by 0 bases, with 5 bases left in between. Germline CDR1 reads SGHRS; CDR2 reads YFSETQ. CDR3 region: CASSLLVSGANVLTF. The DNA of the CDR3 is TGCGCCAGCAGCTTGCTTGTCTCTGGGGCCAACGTCCTGACTTTC.

The rearrangement joins TRBV28 to TRBJ1-5; the D gene is possibly TRBD1 (5 bases). Per the germline V gene, CDR1 is MDHEN and CDR2 is SYDVKM. The CDR3 length is 15 residues. Trimming pared 7 bases from V and 2 bases from J, leaving 15 bases between. The CDR3: CASTVGGDGNQPQHF. The DNA of the CDR3 is TGTGCCAGCACCGTCGGGGGAGATGGCAATCAGCCCCAGCATTTT.

V usage is TRBV28 and J usage is TRBJ1-6, with 8 bases that match TRBD1. Germline CDR1 reads MDHEN; CDR2 reads SYDVKM. V lost 5 bases, J lost 10 bases, and 19 bases stayed unmatched. This CDR3 is built from 18 residues. DNA for the CDR3: TGTGCCAGCAGTCCTCCAGGAGGACAGGGAGGTTCTGGGTCACCCCTCCACTTT. It yields the protein CASSPPGGQGGSGSPLHF.

V and J are TRBV5-1 and TRBJ1-3; 10 nucleotides match TRBD1. This CDR3 spans 16 amino acids. V shed 1 base and J 2 bases; nucleotides not matched to a gene: 3. Looked up from germline, CDR1 is SGHRS and CDR2 is YFSETQ. The CDR3: CASSLPGQGPGNTIYF. CDR3 in DNA: TGCGCCAGCAGCTTGCCGGGACAGGGGCCTGGAAACACCATATATTTT. The full variable domain, its missing parts supplied by reference TRBV5-1 and TRBJ1-3, is KAGVTQTPRYLIKTRGQQVTLSCSPISGHRSVSWYQQTPGQGLQFLFEYFSETQRNKGNFPGRFSGRQFSNSRSEMNVSTLELGDSALYLCASSLPGQGPGNTIYFGEGSWLTVV.

The CDR3 reads CASGTVSFGELFF. The DNA of the CDR3 is TGCGCCAGCGGGACAGTATCTTTCGGGGAGCTGTTTTTT. The chain has TRBV10-1 and TRBJ2-2; 7 nucleotides match TRBD1. The V gene end was trimmed by 8 bases and the J gene end by 7 bases; junction bases not matched to a gene: 7. Germline CDR1 WNHNN, CDR2 SYGVQD (reference sequence). This CDR3 is built from 13 residues.

The chain joins TRBV6-1 to TRBJ1-1; a weak D match, TRBD1 (6 bases). Germline V CDR1 and CDR2: MNHNS, SASEGT. The V gene lost 0 bases and the J gene lost 5 bases, with 7 bases spanning the gap. This CDR3 has 13 amino acids. The CDR3 DNA reads as TGTGCCAGCAGTGAAGCAAGGGGGACTGAAGCTTTCTTT. It codes for CASSEARGTEAFF.

This clone was recorded a few times. The rearrangement joins TRBV30 to TRBJ2-3, with 12 bases fitting TRBD2. The CDR3 contains 17 residues. CDR1 and CDR2 from the germline V gene are GTSNPN and SVGIG (reference sequence). V shed 1 base, J shed 2 bases, and the junction held 7 bases outside the gene matches. CDR3 in amino acids: CAWSDSRTSGVTDTQYF. Here the CDR3 DNA reads TGTGCCTGGAGTGATAGTAGGACTAGCGGGGTCACAGATACGCAGTATTTT.

Notes on this clone: This sample also contains other DNA sequences that code for the same CDR3. V is TRBV12-3 or TRBV12-4 and J is TRBJ2-7; possible D gene TRBD1, 5 bases. V lost 3 bases and J lost 1, with 7 bases in between. The CDR3 is 13 residues long. CDR3 in amino acids: CASSFRGSYEQYF. The CDR3 nucleotides are TGTGCCAGCAGTTTTAGGGGTTCCTACGAGCAGTACTTC.

The chain links TRBV6-5 to TRBJ2-6; D perhaps matches TRBD2 (6 bases). Trimming took off 2 bases at V and 2 bases at J, with 7 bases between the two ends. CDR3 length: 15 amino acids. Germline V gene sequence: CDR1 MNHEY, CDR2 SVGAGI. DNA of the CDR3: TGTGCCAGCAGTTACGCGGGGACTGGGGCCAACGTCCTGACTTTC. It specifies CASSYAGTGANVLTF.

CDR3 nucleotide sequence: TGTGCCAGCAGCCGAGAGAGTCACAGGGGCTATAGCAATCAGCCCCAGCATTTT. This gives the protein CASSRESHRGYSNQPQHF. The chain recombines TRBV3-1 (or the pseudogene TRBV3-2) with TRBJ1-5; 7 bases align to TRBD1. CDR1 is LGHDT, CDR2 YNNKEL, per germline (reference sequence). The CDR3 contains 18 residues. Trimming removed 4 bases from V and 0 bases from J; junction bases left unmatched: 12.